This TCR beta chain was retrieved from a study of cytomegalovirus exposure and HLA in healthy donors. Overall study context: Early on, a data release was issued that held 80 million or so unique TCRs from HLA-typed donors.

Study-wide results and limits: Donor immune exposure was known only as CMV serostatus.

The CDR3 extends over 14 amino acids. Trimming cost V 3 bases and J 2 bases, with 10 bases left between them. The V gene's germline CDR1 is SNHLY and CDR2 FYNNEI. With respect to this clone: Its antigen is currently unknown.

Every donor was a healthy person donating bone marrow. Researchers ran the PCR with 60 Vbeta and 13 Jbeta primers. Sequencing used immunoSEQ multiplex PCR; TCRdb keeps in-frame clones, though not all of them. The data hold approximately 120,000 clones, with approximately 80% observed a single time. V is TRBV2 and J is TRBJ1-1; D may be TRBD1 (6 bases). This TCR derives from a man aged 50 to 59 in good health and CMV-seronegative. Material for sequencing was PBMCs. The CDR3 reads CASSERTANTEAFF. CDR3 DNA sequence: TGTGCCAGCAGTGAGAGGACAGCTAACACTGAAGCTTTCTTT. Supplemented by reference TRBV2 and TRBJ1-1, the full variable domain reads EPEVTQTPSHQVTQMGQEVILRCVPISNHLYFYWYRQILGQKVEFLVSFYNNEISEKSEIFDDQFSVERPDGSNFTLKIRSTKLEDSAMYFCASSERTANTEAFFGQGTRLTVV.